This T cell receptor beta chain comes out of a study of cytomegalovirus exposure and HLA in healthy donors. Germline V gene data show CDR1 as SGHAT and CDR2 as FQNNGV. CDR3 length: 12 amino acids. The ends lost 1 base at V and 15 bases at J; junction bases unmatched: 5. The study ran its PCR with 60 Vbeta and 13 Jbeta primers. Clones were read by immunoSEQ multiplex PCR, and TCRdb kept only the in-frame ones, dropping some. The sample includes roughly 120,000 clones, less than 65% of them seen just once. This clone appeared once. The chain links TRBV11-2 to TRBJ2-1; 8 bases are shared with TRBD2. What was sequenced was PBMCs. This sequence originates from a man aged 35 to 55 in good health and CMV-seropositive. The CDR3 region has the DNA TGTGCCAGCAGCTTAGGCCGGGGGGGATGGTTCTTC. It encodes CASSLGRGGWFF.